The clone carrying this T cell receptor beta chain was found a few times. These data come from a study of blood T cell repertoires in COVID-19. This CDR3 comprises 13 residues. Germline CDR1 is SGHVS and CDR2 is FQNEAQ. With 6 bases removed from V and 6 bases from J, the gap between germline ends came to 14 bases. Using immunoSEQ multiplex PCR, the repertoire was profiled, and TCRdb retains in-frame clones only, with some absent. Of 250,000 to 300,000 clones in the sample, about 86% were seen once. Participants, 18 to 89 years old, spanned fewer than 30 US areas. Grouping used clinical history reported by participants in a survey and questionnaire.

V is TRBV7-8 and J is TRBJ1-1, with D hard to call. Specimen: PBMCs or T cells enriched from blood (not recorded which). This clonotype was obtained from a man aged 30-40 years with acute COVID-19. The CDR3 reads CASSNVGGPEAFF. The CDR3 nucleotides read TGTGCCAGCAGTAACGTGGGAGGCCCTGAAGCTTTCTTT.